The T cell receptor beta chain described here comes from a study of tumor-infiltrating lymphocytes in primary liver carcinoma (dated by TCRdb to 2017 to 2019). Turning to the overall study: Of the five patients, three men and two women aged 30 to 69 years, four had hepatocellular carcinoma and one had combined HCC and intrahepatic cholangiocarcinoma. Tumors of the five patients were stage T1-T3 N0M0 with maximum diameters of about 4.2 to 11 cm. To link TCRbeta repertoire diversity to the local molecular phenotype, the 20 to 30 tumor region samples were profiled with Agilent mRNA microarrays. The study combined TCRbeta repertoire sequencing, expression microarrays and whole-exome sequencing across five regions of each liver tumor, with adjacent normal tissue and blood. Technical replicate repertoires showed high reproducibility, with mean shared-clone rates about 0.88 and correlation coefficients above 0.98. Each sample produced roughly 3.65 to 7.5 million productive TCRbeta reads, and read depth showed no significant difference between tissue types. A total of 35 or so specimens from 5 patients underwent TCRbeta repertoire sequencing, comprising 25 or so tumor regions, 5 adjacent noncancerous liver tissues and 5 peripheral blood samples.

Paper-wide results and their limitations: Comparison of CD4+ and CD8+ T cell repertoires was precluded by the use of bulk unsorted samples. Pairs of tumor regions showed greater repertoire overlap (mean roughly 36%) than tumor-adjacent pairs (about 17%) or tumor-blood pairs (approximately 14%), which is consistent with antigen-driven expansion. Only about 8-25% of top clones were found in all five regions of a tumor, suggesting spatial heterogeneity of tumor-infiltrating T cells. Only the TCR beta chain was sequenced, which likely underestimates true repertoire diversity because unpaired alpha chains were not captured. Compared with blood, tumors had a significantly larger share of the repertoire taken up by the top 250 clones (p = 0.039). Only 4 to 6 patients were included in the study, and the authors note that the findings should be validated in a larger study.

Without any cell sorting, total RNA and DNA were extracted together from 20-30 mg of bulk tissue using the AllPrep DNA/RNA mini kit. Between November 2015 and early 2016, a handful of patients in China with histopathologically diagnosed primary liver carcinoma had their tumors surgically resected. At the time of sampling, the patients were treatment-naive and had chronic HBV infection. Each tumor was sampled at five spatially separated regions: the tumor centre plus the superior, inferior, left-lateral and right-lateral poles. Histology showed that every tumor sample contained more than 85% viable tumor cells. Pieces of fresh tumor and adjacent tissue were cut in half, with one half kept in RNAlater at -80 degrees C and the other half sent for histology. TCRbeta-specific cDNA was reverse-transcribed from about 0.45 ug total RNA using a constant-region primer and ProtoScript II reverse transcriptase. Three nested multiplex PCR rounds, following a slightly modified ARM-PCR procedure, were used to build the TCRbeta libraries. Sample barcodes and Illumina adapters were attached in a final 25-cycle PCR using Deep VentR polymerase. Before sequencing, amplicons of 200-500 bp were gel-purified using a QIAquick gel extraction kit. An Illumina HiSeq 2500 was used to sequence the TCRbeta amplicons with 250-bp paired-end reads. On the authors' methods: Trimmomatic v0.33 was used to quality-trim the reads, and FLASH v1.2.11 was used to merge paired reads so that full CDR3 sequences could be recovered. V, D and J germline segments were assigned to the rearranged TCRbeta sequences by MiGEC v1.2.1b. Clonotype statistics and Shannon-Wiener diversity indices were computed with VDJtools v1.0.0. Except for diversity analysis, only the 250 most abundant clonotypes of each sample were used in subsequent analyses to reduce sampling bias. TCRdb itself trimmed the public reads at Q25 with fastp, ran MiXCR and retained productive beta chains. Duplicate CDR3 protein sequences are folded into a single record with the most common DNA and genes. The V and J calls were not made by the authors but by TCRdb's processing. Within this sample are about 26,000 distinct CDR3 sequences, with 75% to 80% of them counted one time only. The ten largest clones add up to 40% to 55% of the sample.

Remarks on this clonotype: This clone's antigen is unknown. One end of the junction varies from germline; a read error may be responsible.

The specimen was liver tumor tissue from sampling region 3. The cell subset or site label corresponds to: tumor region T3, left-lateral pole. This TCR derives from a middle-aged man with primary liver carcinoma and hepatitis B virus infection.

The CDR3 region has the sequence CASSDSSGTYNEEFF. The DNA sequence is as follows: TGTGCCAGCAGTGATTCTAGCGGCACCTACAATGAGGAGTTCTTC. This sequence uses TRBV2 and TRBJ2-1; TRBD2 aligns with 7 central bases. Taken from the germline V gene, the CDR1 and CDR2 loops are SNHLY and FYNNEI. From its cysteine to its phenylalanine, the CDR3 spans 15 amino acids. This entry keeps only the CDR3 DNA: 45 bases, framed from base 1.